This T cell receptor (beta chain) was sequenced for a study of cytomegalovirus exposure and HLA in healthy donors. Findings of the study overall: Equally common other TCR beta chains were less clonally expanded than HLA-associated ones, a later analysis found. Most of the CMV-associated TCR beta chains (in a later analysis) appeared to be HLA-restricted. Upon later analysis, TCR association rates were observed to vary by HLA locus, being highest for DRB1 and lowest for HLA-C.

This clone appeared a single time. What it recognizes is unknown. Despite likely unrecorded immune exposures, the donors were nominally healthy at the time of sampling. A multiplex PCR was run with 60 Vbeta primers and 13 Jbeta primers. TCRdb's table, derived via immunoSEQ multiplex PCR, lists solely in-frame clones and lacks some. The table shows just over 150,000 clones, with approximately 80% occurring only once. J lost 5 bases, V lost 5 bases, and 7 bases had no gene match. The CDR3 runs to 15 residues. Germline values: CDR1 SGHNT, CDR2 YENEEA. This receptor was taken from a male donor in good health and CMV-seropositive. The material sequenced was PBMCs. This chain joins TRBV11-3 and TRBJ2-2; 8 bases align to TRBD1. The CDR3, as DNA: TGTGCCAGCAGCCCGGACAGGGCAAGAACCGGGGAGCTGTTTTTT. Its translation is CASSPDRARTGELFF.